This T cell receptor (beta chain) was captured in a study of blood T cell repertoires in COVID-19. Study-wide background: The study drew acute and convalescent COVID-19 samples from the United States, Italy and Spain.

The table came from immunoSEQ multiplex PCR; TCRdb's copy has only in-frame clones and leaves some out. The repertoire consists of more than 200,000 clones, with roughly 86% occurring once and the leading ten covering 1.5% to 2%. The cohort comprised adults aged 18 to 89 years residing in 20 to 25 US areas. Participant-given clinical history determined each cohort assignment. This CDR3 is built from 17 residues. Germline values: CDR1 MGHRA, CDR2 YSYEKL. The V segment lost 1 base and the J segment 3 bases; nucleotides outside the gene matches: 8. The genes are TRBV4-1 and TRBJ2-1, with TRBD2 matching over 8 bases. Sample: PBMCs or T cells enriched from blood (not recorded which). This receptor was identified in a woman aged 50 to 65 who had recovered from COVID-19. CDR3 nucleotides: TGCGCCAGCAGCCAAGTCGCCAGCGGGAGTTTCTACAATGAGCAGTTCTTC. Its protein is CASSQVASGSFYNEQFF.